This T cell receptor beta chain appears in the sequencing data of a study of Ad26.COV2.S vaccination and SARS-CoV-2 variants (dated by TCRdb to the early 2020s). Study-level background: Vaccine-arm donors came from COV1001, a multicentre, randomized, double-blind, placebo-controlled phase I-IIa trial of Ad26.COV2.S in healthy adults. Ad26.COV2.S was administered intramuscularly at a dose of 5x10^10 or 1x10^11 viral particles, either as one shot or as two shots given 56 days apart. TCRbeta repertoire sequencing served as the tool for gauging how specific and how broad the SARS-CoV-2-reactive T cell receptors were following Ad26.COV2.S vaccination. A total of some 30 samples were included in the TCR-sequenced set, comprising roughly 20 Ad26.COV2.S vaccine recipients, 5 placebo recipients and 8 SARS-CoV-2 convalescent individuals. Trial participants were randomized into five groups of five, in which low-dose or high-dose Ad26.COV2.S was given once or twice, or placebo was given on both occasions. Blinding of investigators to trial group allocation was maintained during experiments and outcome assessment. The research as a whole found: Non-spike TCR breadth was comparable between vaccine and placebo recipients, consistent with the vaccine containing only spike. Higher spike-specific TCR breadth was observed in Ad26.COV2.S recipients than in placebo recipients (P = 0.0014). Substantial breadth of spike-specific CD8+ and CD4+ T cell responses was reported after vaccination. The authors noted that total T cell responses may have been underestimated by the TCR breadth and depth analyses. The study lacked the statistical power to compare responses across vaccine doses or regimens.

A note on this clone: Its antigen target is currently unknown. There are no base qualities to consult, and no much larger clone falls within one base.

V is cut back by 1 base and J by 3 bases, with 7 bases in the junction unmatched. Reading the germline V gene gives CDR1 LGHNA and CDR2 YSLEER. From the cysteine through the phenylalanine, the CDR3 covers 16 amino acids. CDR3 DNA is the only sequence kept; it has 48 bases, read in frame from the first base. The immunoSEQ Assay was the method used to sequence TCRbeta CDR3 regions. After extraction, genomic DNA underwent amplification by bias-controlled multiplex PCR, followed by high-throughput sequencing. The paper's processing steps were these. To quantify the absolute abundance of every unique TCRbeta CDR3 region, sequences were collapsed and filtered. T cell fraction was estimated by normalization of TCRbeta template counts to usable DNA, with usable DNA being measured through amplification of reference genes present in all nucleated cells. Repertoire TCRs were annotated as SARS-CoV-2-specific when V gene, CDR3 amino acid sequence and J gene were exactly matched to a known reactive TCR set. MIRA supplied the reference SARS-CoV-2 TCR set, which was filtered for enrichment in COVID-19-positive ImmuneCODE repertoires so that public or cross-reactive TCRs were removed. Using the MIRA antigens, annotated TCRs were further analysed by specific ORF or by position within an ORF. Depth was the summed frequency of annotated unique rearrangements, while breadth was defined as annotated unique rearrangements over total unique productive rearrangements. TCR breadth was compared between groups using two-sided Wilcoxon rank-sum tests. The table comes from immuneACCESS by way of TCRdb, which keeps in-frame sequences with V and J called. Part of the clones is missing from these tables; in studies checked, under half for an unresolved V gene and the rest for unknown reasons. V, J and clone size are taken as reported in that table, and D and trimming were inferred from the DNA itself. Recorded for this sample are roughly 350,000 clones; about 87% of them occurred a single time. Approximately 5.9% of the sample rests with the top ten.

The sample's treatment or condition, from its label and the paper: roughly 18 received Ad26.COV2.S at low or high dose, single or two shots; five or six received placebo; per-sample allocation not given. Repertoires of vaccine and placebo recipients were sequenced from samples collected on day 63 after the first injection. Between 29 July and 7 August 2020, Cohort 1b enrolled 25 adults aged 18-55 years at one site in Boston, USA. As a vaccine, Ad26.COV2.S was a replication-incompetent adenovirus type 26 vector that expressed a prefusion-stabilized SARS-CoV-2 spike protein derived from the original Wuhan strain.

This chain joins TRBV4-3 to TRBJ2-3; 7 of the junction bases match TRBD1. Sequenced here: peripheral blood, sampled in a trial of Ad26.COV2.S vaccine versus placebo. The clonotype was recovered from a person aged 18-60 years who received the Ad26.COV2.S COVID-19 vaccine or a placebo. The CDR3 is CASSQGEGAWTDTQYF. The nucleotide sequence is TGCGCCAGCAGCCAAGGTGAGGGGGCTTGGACAGATACGCAGTATTTT.